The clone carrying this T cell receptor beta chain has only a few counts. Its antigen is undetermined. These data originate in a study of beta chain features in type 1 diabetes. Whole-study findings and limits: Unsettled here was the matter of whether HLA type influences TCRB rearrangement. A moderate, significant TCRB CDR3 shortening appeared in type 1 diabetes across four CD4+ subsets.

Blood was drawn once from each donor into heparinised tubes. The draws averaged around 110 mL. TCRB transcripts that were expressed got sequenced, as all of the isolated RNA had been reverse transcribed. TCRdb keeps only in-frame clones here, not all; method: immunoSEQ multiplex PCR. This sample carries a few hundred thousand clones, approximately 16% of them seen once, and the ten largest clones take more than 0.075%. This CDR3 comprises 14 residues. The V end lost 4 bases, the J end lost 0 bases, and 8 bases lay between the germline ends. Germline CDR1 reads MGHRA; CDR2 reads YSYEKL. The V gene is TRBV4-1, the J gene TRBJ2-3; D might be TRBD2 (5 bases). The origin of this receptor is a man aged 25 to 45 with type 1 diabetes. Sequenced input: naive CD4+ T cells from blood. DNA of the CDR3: TGCGCCAGCAGCCCGGGATTTAGCACAGATACGCAGTATTTT. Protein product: CASSPGFSTDTQYF.